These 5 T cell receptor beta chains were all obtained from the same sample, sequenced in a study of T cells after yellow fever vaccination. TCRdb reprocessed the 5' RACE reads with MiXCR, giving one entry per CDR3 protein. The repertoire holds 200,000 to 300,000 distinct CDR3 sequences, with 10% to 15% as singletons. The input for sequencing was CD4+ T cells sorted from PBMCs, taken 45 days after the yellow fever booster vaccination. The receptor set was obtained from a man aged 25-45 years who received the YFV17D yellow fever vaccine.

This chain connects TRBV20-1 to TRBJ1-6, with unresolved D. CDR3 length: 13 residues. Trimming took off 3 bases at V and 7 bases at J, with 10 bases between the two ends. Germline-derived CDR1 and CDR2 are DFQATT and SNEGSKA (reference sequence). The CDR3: CSARGVGNSPLHF. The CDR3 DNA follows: TGCAGTGCTAGGGGAGTGGGAAATTCACCCCTCCACTTT.

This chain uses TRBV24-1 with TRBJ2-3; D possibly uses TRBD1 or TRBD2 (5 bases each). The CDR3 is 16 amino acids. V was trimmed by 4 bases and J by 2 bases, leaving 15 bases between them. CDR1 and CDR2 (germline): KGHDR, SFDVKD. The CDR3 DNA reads TGTGCCACCAGTGAGGGGACCCCCCACCACACAGATACGCAGTATTTT. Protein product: CATSEGTPHHTDTQYF.

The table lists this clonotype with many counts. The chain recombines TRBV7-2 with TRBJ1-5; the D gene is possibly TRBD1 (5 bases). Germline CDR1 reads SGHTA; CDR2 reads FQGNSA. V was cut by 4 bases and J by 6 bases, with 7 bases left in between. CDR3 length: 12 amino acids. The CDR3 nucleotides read TGTGCCAGCAGCTCGACAGTTCAGCCCCAGCATTTT. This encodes CASSSTVQPQHF.

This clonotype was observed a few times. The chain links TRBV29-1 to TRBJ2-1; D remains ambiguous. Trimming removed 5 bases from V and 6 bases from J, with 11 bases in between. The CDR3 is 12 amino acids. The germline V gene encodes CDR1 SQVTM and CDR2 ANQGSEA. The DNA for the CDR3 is TGCAGCGTTTTTGAGAGCCTCAATGAGCAGTTCTTC. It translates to CSVFESLNEQFF.

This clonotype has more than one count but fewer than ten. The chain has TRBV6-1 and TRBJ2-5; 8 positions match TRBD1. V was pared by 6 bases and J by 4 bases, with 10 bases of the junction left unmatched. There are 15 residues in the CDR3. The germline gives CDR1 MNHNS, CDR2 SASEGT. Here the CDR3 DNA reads TGTGCCAGCAGCAGGGACAGGCGGAAGGGAGAGACCCAGTACTTC. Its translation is CASSRDRRKGETQYF.